The next 15 T cell receptor beta chains were all read from a single sample in a study of blood T cell repertoires in COVID-19. Method: immunoSEQ multiplex PCR; TCRdb's copy keeps in-frame clones and lacks some. The sample contains about 120,000 clones, 82% of which appear only once. Sequences were obtained from peripheral blood. All receptors come from a woman between 70 and 85 years old with acute or convalescent COVID-19.

The chain is built from TRBV6-6 and TRBJ2-2; 9 bases align to TRBD1. Germline V gives CDR1 MNHNY, CDR2 SVGAGI (reference sequence). The CDR3 has 16 amino acids. V was clipped by 6 bases and J by 3 bases; unmatched bases: 8. The CDR3 DNA reads TGTGCCAGCAGCCACGGACAGGGGAGGGACACCGGGGAGCTGTTTTTT. The encoded protein is CASSHGQGRDTGELFF.

This rearrangement joins TRBV2 to TRBJ2-5, with 8 bases that match TRBD1. CDR3 length equals 15 residues. V dropped 5 bases and J dropped 5; count of bases not matched to a gene: 10. The germline V gene has CDR1 SNHLY and CDR2 FYNNEI. The CDR3 DNA reads TGTGCCAGCAGTTCCGGGACAGGTCGTTTGGAGACCCAGTACTTC. Translation gives CASSSGTGRLETQYF.

The V and J genes are TRBV21-1 and TRBJ2-7; TRBD1 was called by the table and not checked on the DNA. TRBV21-1 is tagged as a pseudogene. The length of the CDR3 is 17 residues. DNA for the CDR3: TGTGCCAGCAGCAACCCAGACAGGGGGATCTATGGTTACGAGCAGTACGTC. Translation: CASSNPDRGIYGYEQYV.

The V gene is TRBV7-2, the J gene TRBJ2-1; the D gene is possibly TRBD1 (6 bases). The CDR3 has 16 residues. Trimming removed 0 bases at V and 7 bases at J, with 16 bases between. The germline CDR1 and CDR2 sequences are SGHTA and FQGNSA. The CDR3 DNA is TGTGCCAGCAGCTTAGCGACAGGAGCCTCTTCGAATGAGCAGTTCTTC. The encoded protein is CASSLATGASSNEQFF. The whole variable domain, remainder taken from reference TRBV7-2 and TRBJ2-1, is GAGVSQSPSNKVTEKGKDVELRCDPISGHTALYWYRQSLGQGLEFLIYFQGNSAPDKSGLPSDRFSAERTGGSVSTLTIQRTQQEDSAVYLCASSLATGASSNEQFFGPGTRLTVL.

This clone turned up a few times. The CDR3 DNA is TGTGCCAGCAGCCAAGCCAAGGCGGATGGCTACACCTTC. Translated: CASSQAKADGYTF. V is TRBV3-1 (or the pseudogene TRBV3-2) and J is TRBJ1-2; D call uncertain. CDR1 is LGHDT and CDR2 is YNNKEL in the germline V gene (reference sequence). V lost 1 base and J lost 6, with 9 bases in between. The CDR3 totals 13 residues.

The chain couples TRBV6-2 or TRBV6-3 to TRBJ1-1; the D is unclear. V shed 5 bases and J shed 5 bases, with 18 bases lying between them. This CDR3 is 15 amino acids long. Germline CDR1 and CDR2: MNHEY and SVGEGT. The CDR3 loop reads CASSQIGLGGTEAFF. CDR3 sequence (DNA): TGTGCCAGCAGTCAAATCGGTCTGGGCGGGACTGAAGCTTTCTTT.

The chain is built from TRBV13 and TRBJ1-2; D might be TRBD1 (6 bases). V was trimmed by 5 bases and J by 2 bases, leaving 9 bases between them. The CDR3 totals 13 residues. The V gene's germline CDR1 is PRHDT and CDR2 FYEKMQ (reference sequence). For the CDR3, the DNA is TGTGCCAGCAGCCTGACAGGAAACTATGGCTACACCTTC. Amino acid sequence: CASSLTGNYGYTF.

J is TRBJ2-2 and V is TRBV7-2; D possibly corresponds to TRBD1 (5 bases). The CDR3 contains 14 residues. Germline V gene sequence: CDR1 SGHTA, CDR2 FQGNSA. V dropped 2 bases and J dropped 6 bases, with 10 bases sitting between them. CDR3 DNA sequence: TGTGCCAGCAGCTTAAGCCCAGGGCCCGGGGAGCTGTTTTTT. Translated: CASSLSPGPGELFF.

The chain has TRBV19 and TRBJ1-5, with 8 bases aligning to TRBD1. The trim removed 4 bases at V and 4 bases at J, leaving 6 bases unmatched. This CDR3 spans 15 amino acids. Germline lookup yields CDR1 LNHDA and CDR2 SQIVND (reference sequence). CDR3 DNA: TGTGCCAGTAGTACCACAGGGGGGAAAAATCAGCCCCAGCATTTT. Translation: CASSTTGGKNQPQHF.

About this clone: This sample also contains other DNA sequences that code for the same CDR3. The gene calls are TRBV6-5 and TRBJ1-1, with 10 positions matching TRBD1. The CDR3 has 14 amino acids. CDR1 and CDR2 from the germline V gene are MNHEY and SVGAGI. Unmatched junction bases numbered 5, after V lost 6 bases and J lost 4 bases. The CDR3 loop reads CASRIRDRGTEAFF. The DNA of the CDR3 is TGTGCCAGCAGGATCCGGGACAGGGGCACTGAAGCTTTCTTT.

V gene TRBV20-1 combines with J gene TRBJ1-4; D not resolved. V dropped 6 bases and J dropped 7 bases, with 9 bases sitting between them. This CDR3 comprises 11 residues. The germline gives CDR1 DFQATT, CDR2 SNEGSKA (reference sequence). The CDR3 DNA reads as TGCAGTGCACCCTCGGGTGAAAAACTGTTTTTT. Translating gives CSAPSGEKLFF.

V and J are TRBV5-1 and TRBJ2-2; 7 bases line up with TRBD1. Germline CDR1 SGHRS, CDR2 YFSETQ. V trimming: 4 bases; J trimming: 8 bases; junction bases outside the gene matches: 5. The CDR3 runs 13 residues. CDR3 in amino acids: CASSVTGSGELFF. Written as DNA, the CDR3 is TGCGCCAGCAGCGTGACAGGGAGTGGGGAGCTGTTTTTT.

V and J are TRBV5-4 and TRBJ2-3; no firm D call. Germline V gene lookup returns CDR1 SGHNT and CDR2 YYREEE (reference sequence). The CDR3 runs 12 residues. V shed 3 bases and J shed 6 bases, with 8 bases lying between them. This chain's CDR3 is CASSYSPDTQYF. The CDR3 DNA is TGTGCCAGCAGCTACTCTCCGGATACGCAGTATTTT. The variable domain in full, with the rest retrieved from reference TRBV5-4 and TRBJ2-3, is ETGVTQSPTHLIKTRGQQVTLRCSSQSGHNTVSWYQQALGQGPQFIFQYYREEENGRGNFPPRFSGLQFPNYSSELNVNALELDDSALYLCASSYSPDTQYFGPGTRLTVL.

This chain connects TRBV5-5 to TRBJ1-1, with D unclear. CDR3 length equals 16 residues. Germline-derived CDR1 and CDR2 are SGHKS and YYEKEE (reference sequence). V gave up 0 bases and J gave up 0 bases, with 12 bases separating them. CDR3 sequence reads: CASSLGAGQMNTEAFF. CDR3 in DNA: TGTGCCAGCAGCTTGGGGGCGGGCCAGATGAACACTGAAGCTTTCTTT.

J is TRBJ2-7 and V is TRBV27, with TRBD1 as a possible D gene (6 bases). The CDR3 contains 15 residues. The germline CDR1 and CDR2 sequences are MNHEY and SMNVEV (reference sequence). The V and J ends lost 4 bases and 4 bases respectively, with 17 bases between them. CDR3 DNA: TGTGCCAGCAGTTCGCTTCTGACAGGCTTATACGAGCAGTACTTC. It yields the protein CASSSLLTGLYEQYF.